The entry that follows covers one T cell receptor beta chain sequence. Its target is not known. This entry belongs to a study of T cell responses to AZD1222 COVID-19 vaccine. Across the study: Pooled together were second doses at about 4 or about 12 weeks.

Germline V gene sequence: CDR1 MNHNY, CDR2 SVGAGI (reference sequence). This CDR3 comprises 19 residues. Trimming took 5 bases from V and 6 from J; bases not matched to a gene: 17. Method: immunoSEQ multiplex PCR; TCRdb's copy keeps in-frame clones and lacks some. The sample gives approximately 110,000 clones, over 75% of which show up once; roughly a tenth is in the top ten. Whole-study results and caveats: An increase in Spike-specific TCR breadth and depth was observed after two AZD1222 doses. It was only a handful of AZD1222 recipients who were seropositive at baseline. Donors were chiefly white British, with a greater number of females, and clonal diversity was perhaps underestimated.

V gene TRBV6-6 combines with J gene TRBJ2-2, with 11 bases matching TRBD1. The sequence was obtained from an adult in good health. The sample in question was peripheral blood, obtained on day 0 of AZD1222 vaccination. CDR3 residues: CASSPASGTGGSGSGELFF. DNA for the CDR3: TGTGCCAGCAGTCCGGCTTCCGGGACAGGGGGAAGCGGGTCCGGGGAGCTGTTTTTT.